This is a list of T cell receptor beta chains from one sample in a study of shared clonotypes between healthy human individuals. Some clones are missing from TCRdb's copy, which holds only in-frame ones; the method was immunoSEQ multiplex PCR. This sample has 600,000 to 700,000 clones, with roughly 73% found just once. The sequencing input was memory CD4+ T cells sorted from blood. The receptors here all came from a woman between 25 and 40 years old in good health. The CDR3 runs from the conserved cysteine through the conserved F or W. D genes are given only for firm matches. Size is stated for part of the rows, as once, few or many counts, or as a class when the clone is expanded.

V gene	J gene	clone size	D gene	CDR3 protein	CDR3 DNA
TRBV4-1	TRBJ2-1	once	NA	CASSQGVWNEQFF	TGCGCCAGCAGCCAAGGGGTGTGGAATGAGCAGTTCTTC
TRBV18	TRBJ2-7	once	TRBD2	CASSPASGRGQGYEQYF	TGTGCCAGCTCACCAGCTAGCGGGAGAGGCCAGGGCTACGAGCAGTACTTC
TRBV6-1	TRBJ1-1	NA	TRBD1	CASRTWTGTGTEAFF	TGTGCCAGCCGTACCTGGACAGGGACAGGAACTGAAGCTTTCTTT
TRBV5-8	TRBJ2-7	many	NA	CASSLAGWNYEQYF	TGTGCCAGCAGCTTGGCTGGGTGGAACTACGAGCAGTACTTC
TRBV4-2	TRBJ1-5	few	NA	CASSQDDSSYQPQHF	TGTGCCAGCAGCCAAGACGACAGTTCCTATCAGCCCCAGCATTTT
TRBV13	TRBJ1-4	few	NA	CASSLKRLATNEKLFF	TGTGCCAGCAGCTTGAAGAGATTAGCAACTAATGAAAAACTGTTTTTT
TRBV9	TRBJ2-3	NA	NA	CASSVSLGSPPDTQYF	TGTGCCAGCAGCGTATCCCTTGGATCGCCCCCAGATACGCAGTATTTT
TRBV28	TRBJ2-1	NA	NA	CASSLLRNEQFF	TGTGCCAGCAGTTTGTTGCGAAATGAGCAGTTCTTC
TRBV5-1	TRBJ2-2	NA	NA	CASRSGHTGELFF	TGCGCCAGCAGGTCAGGGCACACCGGGGAGCTGTTTTTT
TRBV21-1	TRBJ1-1	few	NA	CASSKANRIPTNTEAFF	TGTGCCAGCAGCAAAGCGAACAGGATCCCTACAAACACTGAAGCTTTCTTT
TRBV2	TRBJ2-1	NA	TRBD2	CASIRTSSGNEQFF	TGTGCCAGCATTCGGACTAGCTCAGGGAATGAGCAGTTCTTC
TRBV10-1	TRBJ2-1	NA	NA	CASARGNHYNEQFF	TGCGCCAGCGCTAGGGGGAACCATTACAATGAGCAGTTCTTC
TRBV2	TRBJ2-3	few	NA	CASPLRLLTDTQYF	TGTGCCAGCCCCCTGAGGCTCCTGACAGATACGCAGTATTTT
TRBV7-2	TRBJ2-7	NA	TRBD1	CASSEGQVTLYEQYF	TGTGCCAGCAGCGAAGGACAGGTCACCCTCTACGAGCAGTACTTC
TRBV18	TRBJ1-2	few	NA	CASSPGTGPYGYTF	TGTGCCAGCTCACCAGGGACCGGACCCTATGGCTACACCTTC
TRBV7-2	TRBJ2-7	NA	TRBD1	CASRTGSYEQYF	TGTGCCAGCCGGACAGGCTCCTACGAGCAGTACTTC
TRBV5-6	TRBJ2-7	NA	NA	CASSLGYRSYEQYF	TGTGCCAGCAGCTTGGGATACAGATCCTACGAGCAGTACTTC
TRBV19	TRBJ2-3	NA	TRBD2	CASSILAGGTDTQYF	TGTGCCAGTAGTATTCTAGCGGGGGGCACAGATACGCAGTATTTT
TRBV28	TRBJ1-2	NA	TRBD1	CASSLSSLWQGDGYTF	TGTGCCAGCAGTTTATCCTCCCTTTGGCAGGGGGATGGCTACACCTTC
TRBV30	TRBJ2-6	few	NA	CAWMLGSGANVLTF	TGTGCCTGGATGCTCGGCTCTGGGGCCAACGTCCTGACTTTC
TRBV29-1	TRBJ1-4	NA	NA	CSVGGSGNEKLFF	TGCAGCGTGGGCGGATCCGGGAATGAAAAACTGTTTTTT
TRBV29-1	TRBJ2-2	NA	NA	CSVPRGGSSTGELFF	TGCAGCGTCCCCCGAGGGGGGTCCTCCACCGGGGAGCTGTTTTTT
TRBV6-5	TRBJ2-1	NA	TRBD1	CASSETGQPYNEQFF	TGTGCCAGCAGCGAGACGGGACAGCCCTACAATGAGCAGTTCTTC
TRBV5-1	TRBJ2-5	NA	TRBD1	CASSLEGQGAWETQYF	TGCGCCAGCAGCTTGGAGGGACAGGGGGCTTGGGAGACCCAGTACTTC
TRBV5-8	TRBJ1-2	many	NA	CAWRGPYYGYTF	TGTGCCTGGCGAGGGCCATACTATGGCTACACCTTC
TRBV27	TRBJ1-1	once	NA	CASTSGGQNEAFF	TGTGCCAGCACTAGTGGCGGACAAAATGAAGCTTTCTTT